The 27 T cell receptor beta chains below were found in one sample sequenced in a study of T-cell memory formation after mild COVID-19. TCRdb processed the 5' RACE reads anew with MiXCR; each CDR3 protein has one entry. The table has about 360,000 distinct CDR3 sequences, over 13% seen once. Sequenced sample: PBMCs or a T cell subset sorted from them (not recorded which). Receptor source: a man between 18 and 35 years old who had mild COVID-19 (a few samples of this study predate the infection). Cell type and time point are not known.

CDR3 sequence reads: CAIRAGGESNQPQHF. CDR3 bases: TGTGCCATTAGAGCCGGGGGAGAAAGCAATCAGCCCCAGCATTTT. The chain couples TRBV10-3 to TRBJ1-5; tentatively, D is TRBD1 (5 bases). Germline V gene lookup returns CDR1 ENHRY and CDR2 SYGVKD. This CDR3 comprises 15 residues. V was pared by 9 bases and J by 1 base, with 16 bases between.

This clonotype was observed a few times. CDR3 in DNA: TGCAGTGCTAGAACGTCAGGGTTAACTGAAGCTTTCTTT. Its translation: CSARTSGLTEAFF. J is TRBJ1-1 and V is TRBV20-1; a weak D match, TRBD1 (5 bases). Trimming cost V 2 bases and J 5 bases, with 12 bases left between them. Germline V lookup: CDR1 DFQATT, CDR2 SNEGSKA (reference sequence). The CDR3 has 13 amino acids.

The chain recombines TRBV6-5 with TRBJ2-3, with 12 bases identical to TRBD2. Germline CDR1 is MNHEY and CDR2 is SVGAGI. V shed 5 bases, J shed 7 bases, and the junction held 4 bases outside the gene matches. The CDR3 extends over 14 amino acids. CDR3 bases: TGTGCCAGCAGTCTAGCGGGGGGGCCTTATACGCAGTATTTT. Amino acid sequence: CASSLAGGPYTQYF.

This clonotype appeared a few times. The chain joins TRBV4-1 to TRBJ1-5, with D uncertain. CDR1 is MGHRA and CDR2 is YSYEKL in the germline V gene. V dropped 2 bases and J dropped 9 bases, with 17 bases sitting between them. The CDR3 has 15 residues. CDR3 protein: CASSQRNSGGWPQHF. In DNA, the CDR3 is TGCGCCAGCAGCCAAAGGAACTCGGGCGGGTGGCCCCAGCATTTT.

This clonotype has a handful of counts. CDR3: CASSVGDRRTQYF. CDR3 nucleotides: TGTGCCAGCAGTGTAGGGGACAGGAGGACCCAGTACTTC. The genes are TRBV2 and TRBJ2-5; 8 bases are a match to TRBD1. Germline-derived CDR1 and CDR2 are SNHLY and FYNNEI. Trimming took 4 bases from V and 7 from J; bases not matched to a gene: 5. The CDR3 extends over 13 amino acids.

This clonotype showed up just a few times. Here the CDR3 DNA reads TGCGCCAGCAGCTTACTGGCGGGGTCAACCTACGAGCAGTACTTC. This gives the protein CASSLLAGSTYEQYF. This sequence joins TRBV5-1 and TRBJ2-7; possibly TRBD2 for D (6 bases). This CDR3 has 15 amino acids. V was trimmed by 2 bases and J by 2 bases, leaving 14 bases between them. Germline values: CDR1 SGHRS, CDR2 YFSETQ. The whole variable domain, filled in from reference TRBV5-1 and TRBJ2-7, reads KAGVTQTPRYLIKTRGQQVTLSCSPISGHRSVSWYQQTPGQGLQFLFEYFSETQRNKGNFPGRFSGRQFSNSRSEMNVSTLELGDSALYLCASSLLAGSTYEQYFGPGTRLTVT.

This clonotype was seen many times. The CDR3: CSAREGLYEKLFF. CDR3 DNA: TGCAGTGCTAGAGAGGGTTTATATGAAAAACTGTTTTTT. J is TRBJ1-4 and V is TRBV20-1; D uncertain. CDR1 and CDR2 from the germline V gene are DFQATT and SNEGSKA (reference sequence). V lost 0 bases and J lost 6, with 8 bases in between. The CDR3 consists of 13 residues.

This clonotype was recorded many times. A read error may produce the germline difference seen at one junction end. The rearrangement joins TRBV12-3 or TRBV12-4 to TRBJ1-1; D may be TRBD1 (6 bases). CDR3 length equals 12 residues. The CDR3 nucleotides are TGCGCCAGCAGCTTGGCGGGGACAGAAGCTTTCTTT. Residues: CASSLAGTEAFF.

The genes are TRBV7-2 and TRBJ2-1; 15 nucleotides align to TRBD2. Germline trimming cut 4 bases from V and 2 bases from J; bases unmatched to any gene: 6. The CDR3 runs to 18 residues. Germline V lookup: CDR1 SGHTA, CDR2 FQGNSA. DNA for the CDR3: TGTGCCAGCAGCTCTCCGGGACTAGCGGGGGGAACCTACAATGAGCAGTTCTTC. Its translation is CASSSPGLAGGTYNEQFF.

This clonotype was recorded many times. This sequence joins TRBV4-1 and TRBJ1-6, with D hard to call. The CDR3 has 15 residues. The V and J ends lost 0 bases and 8 bases respectively, with 11 bases between them. The germline V gene encodes CDR1 MGHRA and CDR2 YSYEKL. The CDR3 bases are TGCGCCAGCAGCCAAGAACCATCGGGGTATTCACCCCTCCACTTT. Encoded protein: CASSQEPSGYSPLHF.

The CDR3, as DNA: TGTGCCAGCAGTTTATCTCCAACCATGAACACTGAAGCTTTCTTT. Protein product: CASSLSPTMNTEAFF. This rearrangement joins TRBV28 to TRBJ1-1; the D is unclear. CDR1 is MDHEN and CDR2 is SYDVKM in the germline V gene. The CDR3 has 15 amino acids. The V end was cut by 1 base, the J end by 0 bases, with 9 bases between.

In this sample, this clonotype turned up a few times. The gene calls are TRBV4-1 and TRBJ2-5; 8 bases are shared with TRBD1. Germline values: CDR1 MGHRA, CDR2 YSYEKL. The CDR3 is made up of 17 amino acids. The trim removed 3 bases at V and 0 bases at J, leaving 9 bases unmatched. The CDR3 is CASSQVRQGTYQETQYF. The CDR3 DNA sequence: TGCGCCAGCAGCCAGGTCCGACAGGGGACGTACCAAGAGACCCAGTACTTC.

This chain uses TRBV5-1 with TRBJ2-3; 9 nucleotides line up with TRBD1. In germline, CDR1 is SGHRS, CDR2 YFSETQ. The CDR3 extends over 16 amino acids. Trimming at V came to 0 bases and at J to 5 bases, leaving 7 bases not matched to a gene. CDR3 DNA sequence: TGCGCCAGCAGCTTGGCCGGGACGGGACAGGGAGATACGCAGTATTTT. This encodes CASSLAGTGQGDTQYF.

This clonotype was detected ten times or more. The chain carries TRBV18 and TRBJ1-4, with 7 positions matching TRBD1. This CDR3 has 16 residues. J was trimmed by 4 bases and V by 1 base; bases with no gene match: 6. Germline loops: CDR1 KGHSH, CDR2 LQKENI. The CDR3: CASSPLADRRNEKLFF. The CDR3 DNA sequence: TGTGCCAGCTCACCACTGGCGGACAGGCGTAATGAAAAACTGTTTTTT.

This chain links TRBV12-3 or TRBV12-4 with TRBJ1-4; D unclear. The CDR3 has 14 amino acids. V gave up 2 bases and J gave up 8 bases, with 12 bases separating them. The chain's CDR3 is CASSLWGVSEKLFF. The CDR3 bases are TGTGCCAGCAGTTTATGGGGAGTGAGCGAAAAACTGTTTTTT.

This clonotype has a handful of counts. J is TRBJ2-5 and V is TRBV12-3 or TRBV12-4, with D possibly called TRBD1 or TRBD2 (5 bases each). The V gene lost 5 bases and the J gene lost 2 bases, with 9 bases spanning the gap. This CDR3 contains 13 residues. CDR3: CASSEGSQETQYF. The DNA for the CDR3 is TGTGCCAGCAGTGAGGGGTCTCAAGAGACCCAGTACTTC.

In its sample, this clonotype was seen a few times. The chain employs TRBV3-1 and TRBJ2-2; 10 nucleotides align to TRBD2. The CDR3 is 19 amino acids. The ends lost 5 bases at V and 3 bases at J; junction bases unmatched: 15. The V gene's germline CDR1 is LGHDT and CDR2 YNNKEL (reference sequence). Written as DNA, the CDR3 is TGTGCCAGCAGCGCTCTAGCGGGGGCGTTCTTTCGGGACACCGGGGAGCTGTTTTTT. This gives the protein CASSALAGAFFRDTGELFF.

The sample holds a few counts of this clonotype. The V and J genes are TRBV3-1 and TRBJ2-4; D ambiguous. Germline CDR1 and CDR2: LGHDT and YNNKEL (reference sequence). The CDR3 length is 13 residues. V gave up 0 bases and J gave up 9 bases, with 9 bases separating them. CDR3 sequence (DNA): TGTGCCAGCAGCCAAGAAGGGCCTGGCATTCAGTACTTC. The encoded protein is CASSQEGPGIQYF.

Only a few counts were recorded for this clonotype. This chain links TRBV6-5 with TRBJ2-3, with 10 bases fitting TRBD1. Trimming cost V 0 bases and J 3 bases; bases outside gene matches: 3. The CDR3 has 16 residues. Per germline, CDR1 MNHEY and CDR2 SVGAGI. DNA for the CDR3: TGTGCCAGCAGTTACTCCATGGGACAGGGGACAGATACGCAGTATTTT. Protein sequence: CASSYSMGQGTDTQYF.

This clonotype was counted a few times. The chain joins TRBV6-1 to TRBJ1-1, with 7 bases identical to TRBD1. With V trimmed by 8 bases and J by 7 bases, 10 bases remained unmatched. The CDR3 consists of 13 residues. The germline V gene has CDR1 MNHNS and CDR2 SASEGT. Here the CDR3 DNA reads TGTGCCAGCGGGGGACAGATATTTTTTGAAGCTTTCTTT. Its translation: CASGGQIFFEAFF.

This clonotype has a count of ten or more. The chain couples TRBV9 to TRBJ2-3, with 7 positions matching TRBD2. This CDR3 is 15 amino acids long. Per germline, CDR1 SGDLS and CDR2 YYNGEE. After removal of 4 bases from V and 3 bases from J, the junction contained 8 bases not matched to a gene. The CDR3 bases are TGTGCCAGCAGCCCCGGCGCGGGGGAAACAGATACGCAGTATTTT. Protein product: CASSPGAGETDTQYF.

V is TRBV20-1 and J is TRBJ2-7; 7 bases are a match to TRBD1. The CDR3 extends over 14 amino acids. The V segment lost 2 bases and the J segment 3 bases; nucleotides outside the gene matches: 7. Germline V lookup: CDR1 DFQATT, CDR2 SNEGSKA (reference sequence). The CDR3 sequence: CSARWTGQFYEQYF. For the CDR3, the DNA is TGCAGTGCTAGATGGACGGGACAGTTCTACGAGCAGTACTTC.

The chain combines TRBV7-6 with TRBJ2-7; TRBD1 is a possible D gene (6 bases). V lost 0 bases to trimming and J lost 4 bases, with 16 bases between them. The CDR3 has 16 residues. Germline V gene lookup returns CDR1 SGHVS and CDR2 FNYEAQ. The CDR3 nucleotides read TGTGCCAGCAGCTTAGCGTTGGCAGGGCAGGGGTACGAGCAGTACTTC. Its protein is CASSLALAGQGYEQYF. The full variable domain, with the rest looked up from reference TRBV7-6 and TRBJ2-7, is GAGVSQSPRYKVTKRGQDVALRCDPISGHVSLYWYRQALGQGPEFLTYFNYEAQQDKSGLPNDRFSAERPEGSISTLTIQRTEQRDSAMYRCASSLALAGQGYEQYFGPGTRLTVT.

The chain uses TRBV21-1 and TRBJ2-6; TRBD2 was called by the table and not checked on the DNA. TRBV21-1 is a known pseudogene. The CDR3 length is 19 residues. CDR3 protein: CASSASLAGVWSGANVLTF. CDR3 nucleotides: TGTGCCAGCAGCGCTTCACTAGCGGGGGTTTGGTCTGGGGCCAACGTCCTGACTTTC.

This clonotype was found a few times. This rearrangement joins TRBV11-2 to TRBJ2-5; D not certain. CDR1 is SGHAT, CDR2 FQNNGV, per germline. Trimming left V 4 bases short and J 3 bases short, with 12 bases between. The CDR3 runs to 14 residues. CDR3 nucleotide sequence: TGTGCCAGCAGCTCCCCCGGTCTGAAAGAGACCCAGTACTTC. This encodes CASSSPGLKETQYF.

This clonotype was counted at least ten times. V usage is TRBV12-3 or TRBV12-4 and J usage is TRBJ2-7; tentatively, D is TRBD2 (6 bases). The V end was cut by 6 bases, the J end by 9 bases, with 21 bases between. The CDR3 length is 14 residues. The CDR3 reads CASSLRTRDSRQYF. The CDR3 DNA is TGTGCCAGCAGCCTACGAACCCGGGACTCCCGGCAGTACTTC.

The sample holds a few counts of this clonotype. The rearrangement links TRBV7-2 to TRBJ1-3; possibly TRBD1 for D (6 bases). Germline CDR1 and CDR2: SGHTA and FQGNSA. The CDR3 is made up of 17 amino acids. The germline V and J ends were trimmed by 2 bases and 0 bases, with 14 bases remaining between them. The CDR3 sequence: CASSLWPRTDSGNTIYF. The CDR3 DNA follows: TGTGCCAGCAGCTTATGGCCTCGGACAGACTCTGGAAACACCATATATTTT.